These 20 T cell receptor beta chains share one sample of origin, sequenced in a study of blood T cell repertoires in COVID-19. Generated by immunoSEQ multiplex PCR, the TCRdb table keeps only in-frame clones and is missing some. The sample holds roughly 100,000 clones, about 89% seen once. Input material: peripheral blood. The receptors were gathered from a woman aged 55-69 years with acute or convalescent COVID-19.

The CDR3 DNA sequence: TGTGCCAGCAGCCAACGGGAGTATGGCTACACCTTC. Its protein product is CASSQREYGYTF. This chain uses TRBV3-1 (or the pseudogene TRBV3-2) with TRBJ1-2; unclear D gene. This CDR3 spans 12 amino acids. CDR1 is LGHDT, CDR2 YNNKEL, per germline (reference sequence). V was shortened by 2 bases and J by 5 bases, with 6 bases between the two germline ends.

This clone was seen only a few times. V and J are TRBV11-2 and TRBJ2-7; TRBD2 might be the D (5 bases). The CDR3 is 14 residues long. Between the trimmed V and J ends, which lost 6 bases and 0 bases, there was a span of 12 bases. Germline-derived CDR1 and CDR2 are SGHAT and FQNNGV. The CDR3 loop reads CASSATGGSYEQYF. The CDR3 region has the DNA TGTGCCAGCAGTGCAACTGGAGGCTCCTACGAGCAGTACTTC.

The chain uses TRBV2 and TRBJ2-1; TRBD1 aligns across 8 bases. Germline V CDR1 and CDR2: SNHLY, FYNNEI. Unmatched junction bases numbered 2, after V lost 4 bases and J lost 0 bases. The CDR3 totals 15 residues. The CDR3 bases are TGTGCCAGCAGTGGGGACAGGAGCTCCTACAATGAGCAGTTCTTC. This encodes CASSGDRSSYNEQFF.

The genes are TRBV3-1 (or the pseudogene TRBV3-2) and TRBJ1-1, with 9 bases that match TRBD1. The V gene end was trimmed by 4 bases and the J gene end by 5 bases; junction bases not matched to a gene: 5. The CDR3 extends over 14 amino acids. From germline, CDR1 is LGHDT and CDR2 YNNKEL (reference sequence). CDR3 DNA: TGTGCCAGCAGCCGGGGACAGGGAGGGACTGAAGCTTTCTTT. Its translation: CASSRGQGGTEAFF.

The chain couples TRBV27 to TRBJ2-2, with 10 bases that match TRBD2. This CDR3 is 17 amino acids long. The junction had 6 bases not matched to a gene; V was cut back by 0 bases and J by 5 bases. CDR1 is MNHEY, CDR2 SMNVEV, per germline (reference sequence). CDR3 amino acids: CASSLSPSGRKTGELFF. CDR3 DNA sequence: TGTGCCAGCAGTTTATCGCCTAGCGGGAGAAAGACCGGGGAGCTGTTTTTT.

The chain couples TRBV6-1 to TRBJ2-1; maybe TRBD1 (6 bases). CDR3 length: 15 amino acids. Between the trimmed V and J ends, which lost 2 bases and 7 bases, there was a span of 15 bases. The germline V gene encodes CDR1 MNHNS and CDR2 SASEGT. The CDR3 reads CASSELEHRVNEQFF. The CDR3 DNA reads TGTGCCAGCAGTGAATTGGAGCACAGGGTTAATGAGCAGTTCTTC.

This clone has only one observation. The chain uses TRBV20-1 and TRBJ2-1, with no clear D. CDR1 is DFQATT, CDR2 SNEGSKA, per germline (reference sequence). The CDR3 length is 11 residues. Trimming took 5 bases from V and 6 from J, leaving 8 bases between them. The CDR3, as DNA: TGCAGTGCTTCTACTGGCAATGAGCAGTTCTTC. Translation gives CSASTGNEQFF.

This chain connects TRBV7-8 to TRBJ2-3; 7 nucleotides match TRBD1. CDR3 length: 15 amino acids. Germline CDR1 SGHVS, CDR2 FQNEAQ. V trimming: 3 bases; J trimming: 0 bases; junction bases outside the gene matches: 3. The CDR3 loop is CASSFMGQSTDTQYF. The CDR3 bases are TGTGCCAGCAGCTTCATGGGACAGAGCACAGATACGCAGTATTTT.

The chain is built from TRBV3-1 (or the pseudogene TRBV3-2) and TRBJ1-2, with D unclear. Germline values: CDR1 LGHDT, CDR2 YNNKEL (reference sequence). The CDR3 has 13 residues. The germline V and J ends were trimmed by 4 bases and 8 bases, with 14 bases remaining between them. CDR3 residues: CASSPYTGKGYTF. The CDR3 nucleotides are TGTGCCAGCAGCCCCTACACCGGGAAAGGCTACACCTTC.

The J gene is TRBJ1-5, the V gene TRBV21-1; whether TRBD1, the table's D call, matches the DNA was not checked. TRBV21-1 is marked as a pseudogene. The CDR3 runs 16 residues. CDR3 amino acids: CASSHRQGDSNQPQHF. In nucleotides, the CDR3 is TGTGCCAGCAGCCACCGACAGGGAGATAGCAATCAGCCCCAGCATTTT.

V usage is TRBV6-5 and J usage is TRBJ1-2, with 8 bases aligning to TRBD1. CDR1 is MNHEY and CDR2 is SVGAGI in the germline V gene. This CDR3 has 14 residues. V dropped 4 bases and J dropped 9; count of bases not matched to a gene: 10. The CDR3 DNA reads TGTGCCAGCAGTTCTGCCGGGACAGGAATTAGCTACACCTTC. It codes for CASSSAGTGISYTF.

The J gene is TRBJ2-6, the V gene TRBV2; 8 bases are shared with TRBD1. CDR1 and CDR2 from the germline V gene are SNHLY and FYNNEI. Trimming removed 4 bases from V and 4 bases from J; junction bases left unmatched: 3. The length of the CDR3 is 15 residues. The CDR3 is CASSGQGTGANVLTF. The CDR3 coding sequence is TGTGCCAGCAGTGGACAGGGGACGGGGGCCAACGTCCTGACTTTC.

The CDR3 protein is CASRGNQPQHF. Written as DNA, the CDR3 is TGTGCCAGCCGAGGGAATCAGCCCCAGCATTTT. The chain combines TRBV6-6 with TRBJ1-5; D unclear. This CDR3 spans 11 amino acids. V dropped 8 bases and J dropped 4 bases, with 6 bases sitting between them. Germline loops: CDR1 MNHNY, CDR2 SVGAGI (reference sequence).

The J gene is TRBJ2-3, the V gene TRBV6-5; TRBD1 aligns across 8 bases. From germline, CDR1 is MNHEY and CDR2 SVGAGI. The CDR3 is 15 residues long. Unmatched junction bases numbered 10, after V lost 6 bases and J lost 5 bases. The CDR3 region has the DNA TGTGCCAGCAGAGCTGACAGGGGTACTGAAGATACGCAGTATTTT. Its translation: CASRADRGTEDTQYF.

The V call is TRBV27, the J call TRBJ2-5, with D possibly being TRBD2 (6 bases). The CDR3 totals 12 residues. Germline assignment: CDR1 MNHEY and CDR2 SMNVEV (reference sequence). V was clipped by 5 bases and J by 9 bases, with 13 bases between them. CDR3 sequence reads: CASSPGGWAQYF. For the CDR3, the DNA is TGTGCCAGCAGTCCCGGAGGGTGGGCCCAGTACTTC.

The chain couples TRBV19 to TRBJ1-1, with a tentative D call TRBD1 (6 bases). Germline V CDR1 and CDR2: LNHDA, SQIVND (reference sequence). The CDR3 consists of 15 residues. Trimming shortened V by 7 bases and J by 0 bases, and 15 bases separated the two germline ends. The CDR3: CASTSLPGVNTEAFF. The DNA for the CDR3 is TGTGCCAGTACGTCCCTCCCAGGGGTGAACACTGAAGCTTTCTTT.

The chain combines TRBV9 with TRBJ1-2, with 10 bases aligning to TRBD1. Germline V lookup: CDR1 SGDLS, CDR2 YYNGEE. J was trimmed by 4 bases and V by 3 bases; bases with no gene match: 6. This CDR3 region has 15 residues. The CDR3 DNA sequence: TGTGCCAGCAGCGCGACAGGGGGCCTAGGCTATGGCTACACCTTC. Translating gives CASSATGGLGYGYTF. The full variable domain, completed using reference TRBV9 and TRBJ1-2, is DSGVTQTPKHLITATGQRVTLRCSPRSGDLSVYWYQQSLDQGLQFLIQYYNGEERAKGNILERFSAQQFPDLHSELNLSSLELGDSALYFCASSATGGLGYGYTFGSGTRLTVV.

The gene calls are TRBV6-5 and TRBJ2-5, with 7 bases that match TRBD1. Looked up from germline, CDR1 is MNHEY and CDR2 is SVGAGI. The CDR3 extends over 13 amino acids. Germline trimming cut 6 bases from V and 5 bases from J; bases unmatched to any gene: 6. The CDR3: CASRGVGGETQYF. As DNA, the CDR3 is TGTGCCAGCAGGGGGGTAGGGGGCGAGACCCAGTACTTC.

The J gene is TRBJ1-6, the V gene TRBV6-5; D might be TRBD1 (5 bases). Germline CDR1 reads MNHEY; CDR2 reads SVGAGI. This CDR3 region has 15 residues. The V and J ends lost 0 bases and 3 bases respectively, with 6 bases between them. CDR3 in DNA: TGTGCCAGCAGTTACTCGGGGCTCTATAATTCACCCCTCCACTTT. This codes for CASSYSGLYNSPLHF.

This chain joins TRBV13 and TRBJ1-2; possible D gene TRBD1, 5 bases. V shed 0 bases and J shed 3 bases, with 14 bases lying between them. There are 16 residues in the CDR3. CDR1 and CDR2 from the germline V gene are PRHDT and FYEKMQ (reference sequence). The CDR3 sequence: CASSLGGAGDYYGYTF. In DNA, the CDR3 is TGTGCCAGCAGCTTAGGAGGGGCAGGAGACTACTATGGCTACACCTTC.